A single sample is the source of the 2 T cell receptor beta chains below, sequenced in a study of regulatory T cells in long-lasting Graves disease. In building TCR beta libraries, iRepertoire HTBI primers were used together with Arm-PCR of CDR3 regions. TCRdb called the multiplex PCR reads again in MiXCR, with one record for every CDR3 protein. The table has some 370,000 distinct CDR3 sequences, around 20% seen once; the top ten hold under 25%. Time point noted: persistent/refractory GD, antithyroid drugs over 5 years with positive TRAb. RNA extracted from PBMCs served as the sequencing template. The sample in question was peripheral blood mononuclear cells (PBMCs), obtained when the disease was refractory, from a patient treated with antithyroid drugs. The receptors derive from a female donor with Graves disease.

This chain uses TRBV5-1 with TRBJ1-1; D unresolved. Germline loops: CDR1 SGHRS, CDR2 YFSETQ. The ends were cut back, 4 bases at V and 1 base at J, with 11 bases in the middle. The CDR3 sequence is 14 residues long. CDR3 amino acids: CASSREGSNTEAFF. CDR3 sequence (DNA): TGCGCCAGCAGCCGGGAGGGATCGAACACTGAAGCTTTCTTT.

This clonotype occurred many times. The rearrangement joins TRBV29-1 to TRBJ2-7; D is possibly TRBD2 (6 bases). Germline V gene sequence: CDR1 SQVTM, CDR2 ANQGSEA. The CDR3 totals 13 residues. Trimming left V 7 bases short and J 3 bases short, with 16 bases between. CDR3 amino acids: CSAGGAGNYEQYF. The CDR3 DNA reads TGCAGCGCCGGGGGTGCAGGGAACTACGAGCAGTACTTC.